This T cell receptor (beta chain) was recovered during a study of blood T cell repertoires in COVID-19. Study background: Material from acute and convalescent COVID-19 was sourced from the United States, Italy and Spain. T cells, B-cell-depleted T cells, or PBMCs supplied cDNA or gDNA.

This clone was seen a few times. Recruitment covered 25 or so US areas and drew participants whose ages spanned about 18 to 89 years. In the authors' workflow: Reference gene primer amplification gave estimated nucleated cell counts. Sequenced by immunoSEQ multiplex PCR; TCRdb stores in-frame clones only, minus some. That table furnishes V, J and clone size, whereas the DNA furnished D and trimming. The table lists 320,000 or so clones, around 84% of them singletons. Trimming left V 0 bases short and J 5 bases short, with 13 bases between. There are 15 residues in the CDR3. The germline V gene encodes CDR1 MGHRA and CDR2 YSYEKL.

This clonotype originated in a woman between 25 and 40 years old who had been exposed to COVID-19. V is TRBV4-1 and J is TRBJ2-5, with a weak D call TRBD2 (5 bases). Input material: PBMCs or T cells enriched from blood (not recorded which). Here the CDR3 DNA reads TGCGCCAGCAGCCAAGATCTGAACGGGATGGAGACCCAGTACTTC. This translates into CASSQDLNGMETQYF.